This TCR beta chain emerged from a study of T cells in Graves' hyperthyroidism and ophthalmopathy. Points from the study as a whole: Blood shared most expanded thyroid clonotypes above 0.001.

There were TCR beta CDR3 regions amplified from RNA transcripts. During a first-round RT-PCR of the TCR CDR3, the HTBI primer set was used. TCRdb re-derived calls from the multiplex PCR reads in MiXCR, one entry per CDR3 protein. The sample yields about 260,000 distinct CDR3 sequences, 20% to 25% seen once. A word on this clonotype: The target antigen is unknown.

Ophthalmopathy in the patients scored at least 3 on Clinical Activity Score and at least 4 on NOSPECS grade, lasting under 3 months. This sequence was found in a man in his thirties or forties with Graves' ophthalmopathy. Specimen: blood.

CDR3 loop: CAWSKSVAGTGELFF. For the CDR3, the DNA is TGTGCCTGGAGCAAAAGTGTGGCGGGCACCGGGGAGCTGTTTTTT. The chain couples TRBV30 to TRBJ2-2; tentative D call: TRBD2 (5 bases). CDR1 GTSNPN and CDR2 SVGIG come from the germline V gene (reference sequence). This CDR3 comprises 15 residues. Trimming removed 3 bases from V and 4 bases from J, with 15 bases in between.